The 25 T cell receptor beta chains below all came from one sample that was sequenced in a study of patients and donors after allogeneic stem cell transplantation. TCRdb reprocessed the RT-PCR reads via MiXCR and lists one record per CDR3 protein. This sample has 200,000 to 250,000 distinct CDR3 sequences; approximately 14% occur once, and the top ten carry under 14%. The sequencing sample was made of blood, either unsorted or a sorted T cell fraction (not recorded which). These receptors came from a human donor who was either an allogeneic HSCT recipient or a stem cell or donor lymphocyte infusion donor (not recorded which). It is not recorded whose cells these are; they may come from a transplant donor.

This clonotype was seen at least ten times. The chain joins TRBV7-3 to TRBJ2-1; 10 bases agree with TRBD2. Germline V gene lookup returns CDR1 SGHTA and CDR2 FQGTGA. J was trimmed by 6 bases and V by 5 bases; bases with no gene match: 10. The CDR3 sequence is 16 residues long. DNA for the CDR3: TGTGCCAGCAGCCTCATACTAGCGGGATCTATCAATGAGCAGTTCTTC. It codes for CASSLILAGSINEQFF. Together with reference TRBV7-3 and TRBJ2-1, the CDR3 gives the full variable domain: GAGVSQTPSNKVTEKGKYVELRCDPISGHTALYWYRQSLGQGPEFLIYFQGTGAADDSGLPNDRFFAVRPEGSVSTLKIQRTERGDSAVYLCASSLILAGSINEQFFGPGTRLTVL.

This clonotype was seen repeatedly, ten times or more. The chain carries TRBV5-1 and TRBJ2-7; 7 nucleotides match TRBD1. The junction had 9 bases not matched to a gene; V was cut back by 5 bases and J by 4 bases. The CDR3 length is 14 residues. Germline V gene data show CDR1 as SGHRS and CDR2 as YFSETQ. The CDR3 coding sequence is TGCGCCAGCAGGGGACAGTATGGACTTTACGAGCAGTACTTC. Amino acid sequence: CASRGQYGLYEQYF.

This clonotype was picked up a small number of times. The CDR3 sequence is CASSSPWASGMLEQFF. The DNA of the CDR3 is TGTGCCAGCAGCTCCCCTTGGGCTAGCGGGATGTTGGAGCAGTTCTTC. The V gene is TRBV7-9, the J gene TRBJ2-1; 9 nucleotides match TRBD2. The CDR3 sequence is 16 residues long. Germline lookup yields CDR1 SEHNR and CDR2 FQNEAQ (reference sequence). V was pared by 4 bases and J by 10 bases, with 14 bases of the junction left unmatched. The full variable domain, in which reference TRBV7-9 and TRBJ2-1 provide the parts outside the CDR3, is DTGVSQNPRHKITKRGQNVTFRCDPISEHNRLYWYRQTLGQGPEFLTYFQNEAQLEKSRLLSDRFSAERPKGSFSTLEIQRTEQGDSAMYLCASSSPWASGMLEQFFGPGTRLTVL.

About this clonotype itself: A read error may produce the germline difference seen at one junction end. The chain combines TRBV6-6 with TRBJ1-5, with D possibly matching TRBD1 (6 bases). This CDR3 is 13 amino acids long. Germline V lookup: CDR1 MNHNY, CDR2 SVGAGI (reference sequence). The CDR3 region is CASSRGANQTQHF. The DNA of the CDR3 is TGTGCCAGCAGTCGGGGGGCCAATCAGACCCAGCATTTT.

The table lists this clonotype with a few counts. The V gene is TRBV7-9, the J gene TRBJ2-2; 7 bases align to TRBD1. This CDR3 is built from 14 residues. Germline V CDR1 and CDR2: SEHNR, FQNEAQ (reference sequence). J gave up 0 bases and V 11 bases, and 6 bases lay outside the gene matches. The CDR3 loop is CAPGQGANTGELFF. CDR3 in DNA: TGTGCCCCGGGGCAGGGGGCGAACACCGGGGAGCTGTTTTTT.

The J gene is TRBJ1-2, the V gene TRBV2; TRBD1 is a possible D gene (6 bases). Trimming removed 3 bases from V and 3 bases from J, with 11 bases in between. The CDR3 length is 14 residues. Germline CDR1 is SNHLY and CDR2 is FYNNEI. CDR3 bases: TGTGCCAGCAGTGACGGGGGCGCGGACTATGGCTACACCTTC. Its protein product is CASSDGGADYGYTF.

CDR3 nucleotides: TGTGCCAGCAGCGGAGCGGGAGGGCCCTCCGTAGTCACCGGGGAGCTGTTTTTT. It yields the protein CASSGAGGPSVVTGELFF. The chain combines TRBV11-1 with TRBJ2-2; 10 bases are a match to TRBD2. Losses at the gene ends were 5 bases for V and 4 bases for J; bases not matched to a gene: 13. Germline CDR1 and CDR2: SGHAT and FQDESV (reference sequence). This CDR3 has 18 residues.

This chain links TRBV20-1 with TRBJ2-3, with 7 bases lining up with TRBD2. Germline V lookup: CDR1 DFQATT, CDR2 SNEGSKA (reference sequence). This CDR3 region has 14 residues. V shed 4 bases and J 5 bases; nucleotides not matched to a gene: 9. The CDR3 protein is CSANGAGDRDTQYF. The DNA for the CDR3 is TGCAGTGCTAATGGCGCGGGGGATCGAGATACGCAGTATTTT.

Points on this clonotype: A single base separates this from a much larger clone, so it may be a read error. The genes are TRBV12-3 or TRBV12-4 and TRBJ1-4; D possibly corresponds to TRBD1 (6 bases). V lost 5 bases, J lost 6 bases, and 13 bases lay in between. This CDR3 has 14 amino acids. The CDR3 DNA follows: TGTGCCAGCAGTCGCCAGGGGCCTGATGAAAAACTGTTTTTT. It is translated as CASSRQGPDEKLFF.

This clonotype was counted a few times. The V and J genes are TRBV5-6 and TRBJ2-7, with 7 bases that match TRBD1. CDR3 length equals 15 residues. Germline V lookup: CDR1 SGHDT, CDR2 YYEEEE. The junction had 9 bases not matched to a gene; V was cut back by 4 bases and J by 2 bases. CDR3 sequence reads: CASSPIIGTAYEQYF. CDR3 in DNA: TGTGCCAGCAGCCCTATAATCGGGACAGCCTACGAGCAGTACTTC.

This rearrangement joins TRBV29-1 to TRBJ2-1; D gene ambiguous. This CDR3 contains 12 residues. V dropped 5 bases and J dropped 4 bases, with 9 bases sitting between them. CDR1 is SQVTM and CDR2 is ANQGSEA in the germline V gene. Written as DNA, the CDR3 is TGCAGCGTTATGGCCGAATACAATGAGCAGTTCTTC. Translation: CSVMAEYNEQFF.

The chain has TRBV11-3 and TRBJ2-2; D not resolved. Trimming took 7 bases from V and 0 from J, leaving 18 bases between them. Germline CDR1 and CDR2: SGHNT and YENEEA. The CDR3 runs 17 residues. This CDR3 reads CASTPGWGNANTGELFF. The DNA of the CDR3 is TGTGCCAGCACCCCCGGATGGGGAAACGCGAACACCGGGGAGCTGTTTTTT.

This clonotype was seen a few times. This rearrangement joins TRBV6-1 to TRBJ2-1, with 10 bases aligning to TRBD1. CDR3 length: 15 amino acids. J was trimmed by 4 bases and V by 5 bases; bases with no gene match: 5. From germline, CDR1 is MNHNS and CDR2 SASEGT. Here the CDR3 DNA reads TGTGCCAGCAGTCATAGACAGGGGGCTTACAATGAGCAGTTCTTC. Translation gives CASSHRQGAYNEQFF.

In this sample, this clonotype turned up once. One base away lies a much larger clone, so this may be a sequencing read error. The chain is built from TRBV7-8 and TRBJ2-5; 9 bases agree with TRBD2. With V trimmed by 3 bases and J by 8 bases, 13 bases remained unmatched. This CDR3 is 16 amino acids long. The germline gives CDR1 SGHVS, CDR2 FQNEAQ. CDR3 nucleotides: TGTGCCAGCAGCTTGAGGGGTAGCGGGAGTGGGGACACCCAGTACTTC. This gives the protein CASSLRGSGSGDTQYF. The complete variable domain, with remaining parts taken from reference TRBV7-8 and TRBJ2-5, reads GAGVSQSPRYKVAKRGQDVALRCDPISGHVSLFWYQQALGQGPEFLTYFQNEAQLDKSGLPSDRFFAERPEGSVSTLKIQRTQQEDSAVYLCASSLRGSGSGDTQYFGPGTRLLVL.

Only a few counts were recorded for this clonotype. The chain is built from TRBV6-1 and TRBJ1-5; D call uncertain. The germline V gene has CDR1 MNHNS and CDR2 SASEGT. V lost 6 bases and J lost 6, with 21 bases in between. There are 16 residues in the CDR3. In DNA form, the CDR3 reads TGTGCCAGCAGACCGCCCGGGGAAGAGAGGATTCAGCCCCAGCATTTT. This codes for CASRPPGEERIQPQHF.

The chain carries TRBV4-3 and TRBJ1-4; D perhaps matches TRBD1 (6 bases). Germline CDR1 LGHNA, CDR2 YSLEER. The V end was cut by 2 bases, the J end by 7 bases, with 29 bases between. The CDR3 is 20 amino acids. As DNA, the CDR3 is TGCGCCAGCAGCCAATCCAGATTGGTAGTAACTCAGGGGAGAATTGAAAAACTGTTTTTT. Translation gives CASSQSRLVVTQGRIEKLFF.

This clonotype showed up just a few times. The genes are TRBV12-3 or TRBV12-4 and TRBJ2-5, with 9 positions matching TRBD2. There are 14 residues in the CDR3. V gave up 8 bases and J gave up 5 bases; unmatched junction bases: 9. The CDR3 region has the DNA TGTGCCAGCTTACCTAGCGGGGCGGGGGAGACCCAGTACTTC. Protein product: CASLPSGAGETQYF.

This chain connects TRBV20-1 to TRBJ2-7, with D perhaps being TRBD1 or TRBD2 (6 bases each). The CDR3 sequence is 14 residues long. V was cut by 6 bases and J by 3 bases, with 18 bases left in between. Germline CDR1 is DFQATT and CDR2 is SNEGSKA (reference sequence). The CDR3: CSAEDSGGHYEQYF. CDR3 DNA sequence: TGCAGTGCCGAGGACAGTGGGGGGCACTACGAGCAGTACTTC.

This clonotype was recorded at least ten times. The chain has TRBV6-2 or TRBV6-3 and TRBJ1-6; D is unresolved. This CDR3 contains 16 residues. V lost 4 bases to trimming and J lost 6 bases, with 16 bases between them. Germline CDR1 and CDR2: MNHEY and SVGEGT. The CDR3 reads CASSSHFDGSNSPLHF. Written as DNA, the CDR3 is TGTGCCAGCAGTTCCCACTTCGACGGATCTAATTCACCCCTCCACTTT.

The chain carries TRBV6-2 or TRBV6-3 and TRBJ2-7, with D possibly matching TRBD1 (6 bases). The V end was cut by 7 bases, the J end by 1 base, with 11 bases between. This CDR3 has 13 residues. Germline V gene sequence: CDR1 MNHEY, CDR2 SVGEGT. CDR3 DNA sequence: TGTGCCAGCACCGGACAGAAATCCTACGAGCAGTACTTC. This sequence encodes CASTGQKSYEQYF.

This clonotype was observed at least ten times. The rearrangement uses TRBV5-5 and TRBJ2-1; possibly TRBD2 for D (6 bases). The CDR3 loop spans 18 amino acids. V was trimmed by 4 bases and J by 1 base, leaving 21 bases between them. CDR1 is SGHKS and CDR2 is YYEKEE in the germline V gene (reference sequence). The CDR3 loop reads CASSKGTPGFNSYNEQFF. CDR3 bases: TGTGCCAGCAGCAAAGGGACTCCCGGATTCAATTCCTACAATGAGCAGTTCTTC.

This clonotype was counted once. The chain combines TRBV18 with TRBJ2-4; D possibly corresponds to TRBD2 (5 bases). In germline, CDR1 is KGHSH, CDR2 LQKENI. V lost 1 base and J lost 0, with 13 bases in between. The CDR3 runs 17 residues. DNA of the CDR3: TGTGCCAGCTCACCACTGAGCAGACTACTAGCCAAAAACATTCAGTACTTC. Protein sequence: CASSPLSRLLAKNIQYF.

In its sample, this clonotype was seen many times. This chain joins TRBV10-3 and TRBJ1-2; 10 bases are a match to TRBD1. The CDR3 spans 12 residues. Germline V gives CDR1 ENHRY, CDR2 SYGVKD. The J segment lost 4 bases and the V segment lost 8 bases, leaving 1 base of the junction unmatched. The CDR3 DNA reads TGTGCCATCGGGACAGGGGCCTATGGCTACACCTTC. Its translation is CAIGTGAYGYTF.

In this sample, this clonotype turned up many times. CDR3 protein: CASSPGRSYEQYF. CDR3 DNA sequence: TGTGCCAGCAGCCCGGGACGGAGCTACGAGCAGTACTTC. This chain uses TRBV7-2 with TRBJ2-7, with D perhaps assigned TRBD1 or TRBD2 (5 bases each). The germline gives CDR1 SGHTA, CDR2 FQGNSA. The CDR3 runs 13 residues. V was pared by 5 bases and J by 3 bases, with 11 bases between.

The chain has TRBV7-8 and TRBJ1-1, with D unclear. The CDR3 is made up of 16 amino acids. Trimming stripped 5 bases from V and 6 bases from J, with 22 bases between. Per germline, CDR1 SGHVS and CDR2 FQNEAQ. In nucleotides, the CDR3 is TGTGCCAGCAGCCATACTTTGGTGTCGCCGGTGGCTGAAGCTTTCTTT. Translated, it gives CASSHTLVSPVAEAFF.